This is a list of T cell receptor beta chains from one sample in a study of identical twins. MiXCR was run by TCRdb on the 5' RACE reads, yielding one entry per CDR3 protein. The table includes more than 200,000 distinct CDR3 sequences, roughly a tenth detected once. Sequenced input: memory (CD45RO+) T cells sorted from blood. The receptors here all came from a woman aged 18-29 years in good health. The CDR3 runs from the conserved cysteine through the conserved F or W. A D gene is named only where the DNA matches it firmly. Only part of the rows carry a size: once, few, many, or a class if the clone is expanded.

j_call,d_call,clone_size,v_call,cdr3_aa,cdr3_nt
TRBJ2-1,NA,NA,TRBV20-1,CSAERGDGRSYNEQFF,TGCAGTGCGGAGAGGGGGGACGGACGCTCCTACAATGAGCAGTTCTTC
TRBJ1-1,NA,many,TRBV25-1,CASSEANRWKAFF,TGTGCCAGCAGTGAAGCGAATCGGTGGAAAGCTTTCTTT
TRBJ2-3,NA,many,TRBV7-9,CASSLAPPTDTQYF,TGTGCCAGCAGCTTAGCGCCCCCCACAGATACGCAGTATTTT
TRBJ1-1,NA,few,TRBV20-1,CGGRQAREGEAFF,TGCGGGGGAAGGCAGGCCAGGGAGGGTGAAGCTTTCTTT
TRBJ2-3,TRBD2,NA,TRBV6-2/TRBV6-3,CASSQRRAGATPTDTQYF,TGTGCCAGCAGTCAACGCAGGGCGGGAGCCACCCCCACAGATACGCAGTATTTT
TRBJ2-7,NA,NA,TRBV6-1,CASRTPGQSYEQYF,TGTGCCAGCAGGACCCCGGGACAATCCTACGAGCAGTACTTC
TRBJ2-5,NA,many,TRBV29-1,CSVPRVGSSQYF,TGCAGCGTTCCTAGGGTGGGGTCGTCCCAGTACTTC
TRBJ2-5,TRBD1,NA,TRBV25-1,CASSEGGQQETQYF,TGTGCCAGCAGTGAAGGGGGACAGCAAGAGACCCAGTACTTC
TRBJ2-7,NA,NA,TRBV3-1,CASSQGGVYEQYF,TGTGCCAGCAGCCAAGGGGGAGTCTACGAGCAGTACTTC
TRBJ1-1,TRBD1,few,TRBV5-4,CASSRDRGFVGTEAFF,TGTGCCAGCAGCCGGGACAGGGGTTTTGTCGGCACTGAAGCTTTCTTT